This T cell receptor (beta chain) was recovered during a study of PD-1 blockade in mismatch repair-deficient tumors. At the level of the study: All were previously treated, progressing patients with eleven to twelve mismatch repair-deficient cancer types.

About this clone: Its specificity is unknown.

CDR1 is LNHDA, CDR2 SQIVND, per germline (reference sequence). Trimming pared 5 bases from V and 0 bases from J, leaving 12 bases between. The CDR3 has 15 residues. Broader study findings: Tumor-resident clones, often absent from pretreatment blood, expanded after pembrolizumab and then contracted.

Profiled with immunoSEQ multiplex PCR; TCRdb holds only in-frame clones, not every one. The repertoire holds just over 25,000 clones, 65% to 85% seen once, with more than 2.5% in the top ten. Every patient had mismatch repair deficiency by PCR or immunohistochemistry. TCR sequencing covered a few patients who responded to pembrolizumab. The sample consisted of PBMCs, taken before pembrolizumab treatment. The V call is TRBV19, the J call TRBJ2-3; tentatively, D is TRBD2 (5 bases). The source of this sequence is an adult with mismatch repair-deficient cancer. The CDR3 reads CASSANWESTDTQYF. CDR3 coding DNA: TGTGCCAGTAGTGCAAACTGGGAGAGCACAGATACGCAGTATTTT.